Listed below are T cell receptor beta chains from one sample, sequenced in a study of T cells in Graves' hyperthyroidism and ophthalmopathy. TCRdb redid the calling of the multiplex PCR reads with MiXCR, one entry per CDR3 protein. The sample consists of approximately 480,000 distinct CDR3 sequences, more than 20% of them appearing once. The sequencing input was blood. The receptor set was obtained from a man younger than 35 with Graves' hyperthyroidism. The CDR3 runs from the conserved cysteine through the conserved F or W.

cdr3_aa: CSASIQRPTYEQYF; v_call: TRBV20-1; j_call: TRBJ2-7
cdr3_aa: CASPEGQSGYGYTF; v_call: TRBV2; j_call: TRBJ1-2
cdr3_aa: CAVGANYGYTF; v_call: TRBV28; j_call: TRBJ1-2
cdr3_aa: CASSRLGELFF; v_call: TRBV6-1; j_call: TRBJ2-2
cdr3_aa: CASSQRDLRNTEAFF; v_call: TRBV3-1; j_call: TRBJ1-1
cdr3_aa: CASSTSGSSTYEQYF; v_call: TRBV19; j_call: TRBJ2-7
cdr3_aa: CASSLWGGNSPLHF; v_call: TRBV12-3/TRBV12-4; j_call: TRBJ1-6
cdr3_aa: CASSSRDRDYGYTF; v_call: TRBV7-2; j_call: TRBJ1-2
cdr3_aa: CASAGQGRNTEAFF; v_call: TRBV2; j_call: TRBJ1-1
cdr3_aa: CASSYSIGQHTGELFF; v_call: TRBV6-5; j_call: TRBJ2-2
cdr3_aa: CASSRVPARTGGTNQPQHF; v_call: TRBV4-1; j_call: TRBJ1-5
cdr3_aa: CASSEDVSGIQYF; v_call: TRBV6-1; j_call: TRBJ2-4
cdr3_aa: CASSWQGDSYEQYF; v_call: TRBV5-1; j_call: TRBJ2-7
cdr3_aa: CASGGANTGELFF; v_call: TRBV28; j_call: TRBJ2-2
cdr3_aa: CASSQDPGQGSHGYTF; v_call: TRBV3-1; j_call: TRBJ1-2
cdr3_aa: CASSDDRGSGNTIYF; v_call: TRBV9; j_call: TRBJ1-3
cdr3_aa: CASSSSGSGYTF; v_call: TRBV12-3/TRBV12-4; j_call: TRBJ1-2
cdr3_aa: CSARGSPGRHYGYTF; v_call: TRBV20-1; j_call: TRBJ1-2
cdr3_aa: CASSQGEAAEAFF; v_call: TRBV7-8; j_call: TRBJ1-1
cdr3_aa: CASSSHPGPQHF; v_call: TRBV28; j_call: TRBJ1-5
cdr3_aa: CASSTDRDRGYGYTF; v_call: TRBV12-3/TRBV12-4; j_call: TRBJ1-2
cdr3_aa: CSAPPVALNTEAFF; v_call: TRBV20-1; j_call: TRBJ1-1
cdr3_aa: CASSLETGEGGAFF; v_call: TRBV28; j_call: TRBJ1-1
cdr3_aa: CASSLAAREETQYF; v_call: TRBV5-4; j_call: TRBJ2-5
cdr3_aa: CASTPPNSNQPQHF; v_call: TRBV28; j_call: TRBJ1-5
cdr3_aa: CASRASGRIKPQHF; v_call: TRBV6-1; j_call: TRBJ1-5
cdr3_aa: CATSDSGYGGAFF; v_call: TRBV24-1; j_call: TRBJ1-1
cdr3_aa: CASTGWETQYF; v_call: TRBV6-1; j_call: TRBJ2-5
cdr3_aa: CACRDWRTGELFF; v_call: TRBV19; j_call: TRBJ2-2
cdr3_aa: CASRPEQGSSYEQYF; v_call: TRBV28; j_call: TRBJ2-7
cdr3_aa: CASTRDGPTEAFF; v_call: TRBV6-2/TRBV6-3; j_call: TRBJ1-1
cdr3_aa: CASRPGTGKAFF; v_call: TRBV12-3/TRBV12-4; j_call: TRBJ1-1
cdr3_aa: CASSQERRVWDEQYF; v_call: TRBV4-1; j_call: TRBJ2-7
cdr3_aa: CASSELGGRNTEAFF; v_call: TRBV6-1; j_call: TRBJ1-1
cdr3_aa: CASSRILGQGDTGELFF; v_call: TRBV12-3/TRBV12-4; j_call: TRBJ2-2
cdr3_aa: CSARDWGVQETQYF; v_call: TRBV20-1; j_call: TRBJ2-5
cdr3_aa: CASRLAGGGEQYF; v_call: TRBV27; j_call: TRBJ2-7
cdr3_aa: CASSYSGAGNTIYF; v_call: TRBV6-2/TRBV6-3; j_call: TRBJ1-3
cdr3_aa: CASSLSPVRDEQYF; v_call: TRBV6-5; j_call: TRBJ2-7
cdr3_aa: CATRSGRDPSEQYF; v_call: TRBV10-3; j_call: TRBJ2-7